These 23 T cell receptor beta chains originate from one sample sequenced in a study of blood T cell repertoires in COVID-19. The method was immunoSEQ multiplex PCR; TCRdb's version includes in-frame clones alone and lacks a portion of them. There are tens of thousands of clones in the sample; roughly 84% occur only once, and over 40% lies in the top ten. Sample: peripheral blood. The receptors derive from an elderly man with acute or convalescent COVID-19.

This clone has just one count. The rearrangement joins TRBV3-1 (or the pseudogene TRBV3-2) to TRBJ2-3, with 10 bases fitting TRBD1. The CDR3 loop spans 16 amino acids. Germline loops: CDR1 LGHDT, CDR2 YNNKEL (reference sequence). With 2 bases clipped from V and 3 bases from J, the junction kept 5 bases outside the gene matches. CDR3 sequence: CASSQSWTGGTDTQYF. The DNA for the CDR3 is TGTGCCAGCAGCCAATCATGGACAGGGGGGACAGATACGCAGTATTTT.

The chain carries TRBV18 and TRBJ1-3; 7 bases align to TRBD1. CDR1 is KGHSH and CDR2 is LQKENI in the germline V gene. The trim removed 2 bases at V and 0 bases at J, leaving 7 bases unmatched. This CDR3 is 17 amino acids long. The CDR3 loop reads CASSPITQGSSGNTIYF. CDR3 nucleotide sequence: TGTGCCAGCTCACCAATAACACAGGGGAGCTCTGGAAACACCATATATTTT.

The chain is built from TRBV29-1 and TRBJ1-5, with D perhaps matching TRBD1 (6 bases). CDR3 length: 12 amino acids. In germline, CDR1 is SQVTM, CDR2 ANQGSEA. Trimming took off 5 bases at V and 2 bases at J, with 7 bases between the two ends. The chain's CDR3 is CSVRTGNQPQHF. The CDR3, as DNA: TGCAGCGTTAGGACAGGCAATCAGCCCCAGCATTTT. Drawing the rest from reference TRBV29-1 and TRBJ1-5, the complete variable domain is SAVISQKPSRDICQRGTSLTIQCQVDSQVTMMFWYRQQPGQSLTLIATANQGSEATYESGFVIDKFPISRPNLTFSTLTVSNMSPEDSSIYLCSVRTGNQPQHFGDGTRLSIL.

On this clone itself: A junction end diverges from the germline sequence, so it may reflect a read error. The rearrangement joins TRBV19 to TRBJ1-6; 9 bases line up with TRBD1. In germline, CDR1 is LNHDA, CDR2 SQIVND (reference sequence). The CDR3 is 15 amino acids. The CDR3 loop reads CASSSRDRDNSPPHF. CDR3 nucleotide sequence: TGTGCCAGTAGTAGCCGGGACAGGGATAATTCACCCCCCCACTTT.

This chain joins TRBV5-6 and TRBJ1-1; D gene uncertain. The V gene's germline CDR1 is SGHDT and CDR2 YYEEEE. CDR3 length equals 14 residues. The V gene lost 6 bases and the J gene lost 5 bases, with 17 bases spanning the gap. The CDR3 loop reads CASTPTSRRTEAFF. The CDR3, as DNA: TGTGCCAGCACCCCCACCAGTAGGAGGACTGAAGCTTTCTTT.

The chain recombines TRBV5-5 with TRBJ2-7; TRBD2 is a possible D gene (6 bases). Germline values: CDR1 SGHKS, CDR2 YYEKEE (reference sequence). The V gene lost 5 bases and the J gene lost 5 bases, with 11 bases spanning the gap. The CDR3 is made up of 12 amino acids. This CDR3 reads CASSGGFNEQYF. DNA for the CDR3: TGTGCCAGCAGTGGGGGGTTCAACGAGCAGTACTTC.

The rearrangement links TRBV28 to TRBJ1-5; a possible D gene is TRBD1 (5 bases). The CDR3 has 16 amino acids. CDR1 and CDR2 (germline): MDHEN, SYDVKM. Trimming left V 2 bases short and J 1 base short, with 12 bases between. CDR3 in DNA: TGTGCCAGCAGTTTAGGAAGGGGATTAAGCAATCAGCCCCAGCATTTT. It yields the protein CASSLGRGLSNQPQHF. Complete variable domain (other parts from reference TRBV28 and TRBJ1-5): DVKVTQSSRYLVKRTGEKVFLECVQDMDHENMFWYRQDPGLGLRLIYFSYDVKMKEKGDIPEGYSVSREKKERFSLILESASTNQTSMYLCASSLGRGLSNQPQHFGDGTRLSIL.

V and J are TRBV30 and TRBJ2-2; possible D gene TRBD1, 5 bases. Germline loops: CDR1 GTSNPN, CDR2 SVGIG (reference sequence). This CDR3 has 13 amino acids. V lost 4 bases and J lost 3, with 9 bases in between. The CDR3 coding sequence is TGTGCCTGGACTTCAGGGCACACCGGGGAGCTGTTTTTT. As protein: CAWTSGHTGELFF.

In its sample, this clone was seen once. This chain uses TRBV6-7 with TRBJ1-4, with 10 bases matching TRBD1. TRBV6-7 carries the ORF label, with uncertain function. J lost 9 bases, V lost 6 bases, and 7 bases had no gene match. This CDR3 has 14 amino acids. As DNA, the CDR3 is TGTGCCAGCAGACCAGGACAGGGGGAGAAAAAACTGTTTTTT. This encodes CASRPGQGEKKLFF.

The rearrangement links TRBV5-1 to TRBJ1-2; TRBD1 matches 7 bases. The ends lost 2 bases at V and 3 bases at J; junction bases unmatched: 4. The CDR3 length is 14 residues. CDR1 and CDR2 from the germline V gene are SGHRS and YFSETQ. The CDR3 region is CASSFEGADYGYTF. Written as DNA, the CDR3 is TGCGCCAGCAGCTTTGAGGGGGCCGACTATGGCTACACCTTC.

CDR3 nucleotide sequence: TGCAGCGTTGTGGGGACAGGGGTTAGCATTCAGTACTTC. Protein product: CSVVGTGVSIQYF. The V gene is TRBV29-1, the J gene TRBJ2-4; 10 bases line up with TRBD1. The CDR3 consists of 13 residues. Trimming at V came to 4 bases and at J to 9 bases, leaving 6 bases not matched to a gene. Germline V CDR1 and CDR2: SQVTM, ANQGSEA.

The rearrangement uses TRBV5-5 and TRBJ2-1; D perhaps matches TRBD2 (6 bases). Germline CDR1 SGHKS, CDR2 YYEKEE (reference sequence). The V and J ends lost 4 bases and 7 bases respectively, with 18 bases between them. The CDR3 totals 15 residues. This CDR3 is CASSPPVGRINEQFF. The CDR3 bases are TGTGCCAGCAGCCCCCCGGTAGGGAGGATAAATGAGCAGTTCTTC.

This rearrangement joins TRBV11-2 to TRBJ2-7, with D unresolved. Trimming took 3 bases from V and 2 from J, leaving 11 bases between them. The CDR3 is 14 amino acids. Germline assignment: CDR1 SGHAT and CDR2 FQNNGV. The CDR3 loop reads CASSFQQYAYEQYF. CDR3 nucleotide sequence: TGTGCCAGCAGCTTTCAACAGTATGCCTACGAGCAGTACTTC. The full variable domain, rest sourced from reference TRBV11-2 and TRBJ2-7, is EAGVAQSPRYKIIEKRQSVAFWCNPISGHATLYWYQQILGQGPKLLIQFQNNGVVDDSQLPKDRFSAERLKGVDSTLKIQPAKLEDSAVYLCASSFQQYAYEQYFGPGTRLTVT.

The CDR3 DNA reads as TGTGCCAGCAGTGAGGACAGCTTCCGGGAGCAGTACTTC. This gives the protein CASSEDSFREQYF. J is TRBJ2-7 and V is TRBV25-1, with a tentative D call TRBD1 (6 bases). The CDR3 covers 13 residues. CDR1 is MGHDK and CDR2 is SYGVNS in the germline V gene. Between the trimmed V and J ends, which lost 3 bases and 7 bases, there was a span of 13 bases.

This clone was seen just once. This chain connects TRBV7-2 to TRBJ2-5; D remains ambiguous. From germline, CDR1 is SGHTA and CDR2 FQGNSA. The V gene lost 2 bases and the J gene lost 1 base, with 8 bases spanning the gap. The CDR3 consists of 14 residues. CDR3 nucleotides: TGTGCCAGCAGCTTATTCGGCGGCCAAGAGACCCAGTACTTC. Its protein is CASSLFGGQETQYF.

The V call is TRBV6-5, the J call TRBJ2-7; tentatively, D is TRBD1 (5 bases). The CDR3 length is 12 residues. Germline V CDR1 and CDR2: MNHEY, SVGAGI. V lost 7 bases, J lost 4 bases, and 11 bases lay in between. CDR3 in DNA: TGTGCCAGCATGAAAAGGGGTTACGAGCAGTACTTC. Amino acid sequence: CASMKRGYEQYF.

CDR3 residues: CASTGLVNTEAFF. As DNA, the CDR3 is TGTGCCAGCACTGGACTGGTGAACACTGAAGCTTTCTTT. The genes are TRBV2 and TRBJ1-1; D gene ambiguous. The V gene's germline CDR1 is SNHLY and CDR2 FYNNEI. The CDR3 runs to 13 residues. The ends were cut back, 7 bases at V and 0 bases at J, with 9 bases in the middle.

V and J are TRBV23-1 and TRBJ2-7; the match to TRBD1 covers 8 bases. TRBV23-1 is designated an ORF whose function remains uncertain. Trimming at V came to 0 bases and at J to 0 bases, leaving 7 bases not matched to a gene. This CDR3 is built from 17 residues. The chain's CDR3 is CASSQSSDRGTSYEQYF. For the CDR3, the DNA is TGCGCCAGCAGTCAATCTTCCGACAGGGGAACCTCCTACGAGCAGTACTTC.

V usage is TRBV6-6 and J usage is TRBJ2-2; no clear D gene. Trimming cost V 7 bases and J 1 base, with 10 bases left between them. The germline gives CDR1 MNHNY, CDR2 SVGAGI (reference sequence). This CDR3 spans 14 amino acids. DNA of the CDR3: TGTGCCAGCAACTTGAGAGGGAACACCGGGGAGCTGTTTTTT. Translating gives CASNLRGNTGELFF.

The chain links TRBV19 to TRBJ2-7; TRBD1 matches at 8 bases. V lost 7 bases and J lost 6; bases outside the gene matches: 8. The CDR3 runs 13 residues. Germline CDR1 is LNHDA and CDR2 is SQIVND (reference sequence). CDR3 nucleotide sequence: TGTGCCAGTACTCGGACAGGGCAGGCCGAGCAGTACTTC. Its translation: CASTRTGQAEQYF.

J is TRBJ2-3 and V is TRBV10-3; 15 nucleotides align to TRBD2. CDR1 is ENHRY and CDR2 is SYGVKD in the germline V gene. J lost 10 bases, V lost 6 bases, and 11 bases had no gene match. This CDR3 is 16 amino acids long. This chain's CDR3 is CAISSVGLAGGYAQYF. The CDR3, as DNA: TGTGCCATCAGCTCCGTCGGACTAGCGGGGGGGTATGCGCAGTATTTT.

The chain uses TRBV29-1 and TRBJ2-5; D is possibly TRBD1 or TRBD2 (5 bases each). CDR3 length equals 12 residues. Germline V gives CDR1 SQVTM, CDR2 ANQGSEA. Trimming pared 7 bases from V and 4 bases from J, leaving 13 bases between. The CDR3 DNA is TGCAGCGGGGGGTCAAGCGGAGAGACCCAGTACTTC. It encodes CSGGSSGETQYF. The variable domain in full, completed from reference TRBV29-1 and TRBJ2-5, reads SAVISQKPSRDICQRGTSLTIQCQVDSQVTMMFWYRQQPGQSLTLIATANQGSEATYESGFVIDKFPISRPNLTFSTLTVSNMSPEDSSIYLCSGGSSGETQYFGPGTRLLVL.

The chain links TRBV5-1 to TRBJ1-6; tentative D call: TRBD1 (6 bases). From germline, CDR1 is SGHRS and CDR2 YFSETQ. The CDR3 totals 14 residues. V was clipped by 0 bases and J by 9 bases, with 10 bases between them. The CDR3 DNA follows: TGCGCCAGCAGCTTGGGACAGGTAGGTTCACCCCTCCACTTT. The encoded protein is CASSLGQVGSPLHF. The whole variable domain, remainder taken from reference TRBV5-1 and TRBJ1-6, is KAGVTQTPRYLIKTRGQQVTLSCSPISGHRSVSWYQQTPGQGLQFLFEYFSETQRNKGNFPGRFSGRQFSNSRSEMNVSTLELGDSALYLCASSLGQVGSPLHFGNGTRLTVT.